A single sample is the source of the 30 T cell receptor beta chains below, sequenced in a study of T cell repertoires in cytomegalovirus infection. One entry per CDR3 protein results from TCRdb running MiXCR on the reads. The sample yields approximately 700,000 distinct CDR3 sequences, 35% to 45% seen once. Sample: PBMCs. The source is a human donor in good health (CMV status not recorded). Some clones in this sample may be carry-over from other donors' samples.

The rearrangement uses TRBV25-1 and TRBJ1-6, with D unclear. The CDR3 sequence is 13 residues long. V gave up 3 bases and J gave up 8 bases, with 8 bases separating them. CDR1 MGHDK and CDR2 SYGVNS come from the germline V gene. The CDR3 DNA sequence: TGTGCCAGCAGTGAGACCGGTTATTCACCCCTCCACTTT. It is translated as CASSETGYSPLHF.

This clonotype was seen more than once but under ten times. The chain recombines TRBV6-2 or TRBV6-3 with TRBJ1-1, with D unresolved. CDR1 MNHEY and CDR2 SVGEGT come from the germline V gene. CDR3 length: 15 amino acids. Trimming took 5 bases from V and 4 from J, leaving 17 bases between them. CDR3: CASSPIDSFSTEAFF. The CDR3 DNA follows: TGTGCCAGCAGTCCTATCGATTCCTTTTCCACTGAAGCTTTCTTT.

This clonotype was detected many times. This chain links TRBV7-3 with TRBJ2-6, with D possibly TRBD1 on 5 matching bases. V lost 4 bases to trimming and J lost 1 base, with 14 bases between them. Germline V gene data show CDR1 as SGHTA and CDR2 as FQGTGA. The CDR3 has 17 residues. The CDR3 reads CASSSYRSWSGANVLTF. The CDR3 DNA sequence: TGTGCCAGCAGCTCCTACAGGAGTTGGTCTGGGGCCAACGTCCTGACTTTC.

As concerns this clonotype: A read error may account for a junction end that differs from germline. This chain joins TRBV6-1 and TRBJ2-1, with 10 bases lining up with TRBD1. There are 13 residues in the CDR3. Germline values: CDR1 MNHNS, CDR2 SASEGT. CDR3 region: CASSEGQGISRIF. In DNA form, the CDR3 reads TGTGCCAGCAGTGAGGGACAGGGGATCAGTCGTATCTTC.

This clonotype occurred a few times. The chain links TRBV12-3 or TRBV12-4 to TRBJ2-4; D is uncertain. CDR3 length equals 15 residues. Trimming removed 7 bases at V and 1 base at J, with 14 bases between. The CDR3 protein is CASNLGPLAKNIQYF. CDR3 coding DNA: TGTGCCAGCAACCTCGGGCCCCTTGCCAAAAACATTCAGTACTTC.

In the case of this clonotype: Given a much more abundant clone one base away, this may be a read error. J is TRBJ1-1 and V is TRBV7-6; TRBD1 aligns across 7 bases. Germline V gene sequence: CDR1 SGHVS, CDR2 FNYEAQ. CDR3 size: 13 residues. CDR3 amino acids: CASSQDRNTESFF. CDR3 coding DNA: TGTGCCAGCAGCCAGGACAGGAACACTGAATCTTTCTTT.

The V call is TRBV5-1, the J call TRBJ2-3; tentative D call: TRBD2 (5 bases). CDR3 length: 13 amino acids. V was trimmed by 1 base and J by 6 bases, leaving 9 bases between them. CDR1 SGHRS and CDR2 YFSETQ come from the germline V gene. CDR3 DNA sequence: TGCGCCAGCAGCTTGTACGGGGTGGATACGCAGTATTTT. Its protein is CASSLYGVDTQYF.

The J gene is TRBJ2-1, the V gene TRBV2, with D uncertain. The CDR3 has 16 residues. The V and J ends lost 6 bases and 0 bases respectively, with 15 bases between them. Germline V lookup: CDR1 SNHLY, CDR2 FYNNEI. The CDR3 nucleotides are TGTGCCAGCAGCGTTAAGACCCCGAGCTCCTACAATGAGCAGTTCTTC. Translation: CASSVKTPSSYNEQFF.

This clonotype was recorded a few times. V and J are TRBV28 and TRBJ2-7; 9 nucleotides match TRBD1. Trimming cost V 6 bases and J 1 base; bases outside gene matches: 7. Germline V lookup: CDR1 MDHEN, CDR2 SYDVKM. The CDR3 totals 15 residues. The CDR3 sequence: CASRPTGTGSYEQYF. DNA of the CDR3: TGTGCCAGCAGACCAACCGGGACAGGGTCCTACGAGCAGTACTTC.

This clonotype showed up just a few times. V is TRBV28 and J is TRBJ1-2; D unclear. V was clipped by 2 bases and J by 8 bases, with 15 bases between them. This CDR3 is built from 14 residues. Per the germline V gene, CDR1 is MDHEN and CDR2 is SYDVKM. This CDR3 is CASSLDGESRGYTF. Here the CDR3 DNA reads TGTGCCAGCAGTTTAGACGGGGAGAGCCGAGGCTACACCTTC.

With respect to this clonotype: A much larger clone differs from this one at a single base, so this may be a read error. The genes are TRBV28 and TRBJ2-5; 8 bases are a match to TRBD2. The germline CDR1 and CDR2 sequences are MDHEN and SYDVKM. V lost 6 bases to trimming and J lost 1 base; unmatched junction nucleotides: 13. This CDR3 spans 17 amino acids. The CDR3 DNA follows: TGTGCCAGCAGCCTCAGGCGGGGGGCAACCCTCCAAGAGACCCAGTACTTC. Translation gives CASSLRRGATLQETQYF.

The rearrangement joins TRBV28 to TRBJ1-6; 9 bases map to TRBD1. This CDR3 is 15 amino acids long. With 3 bases clipped from V and 7 bases from J, the junction kept 4 bases outside the gene matches. CDR1 is MDHEN, CDR2 SYDVKM, per germline. The CDR3 nucleotides are TGTGCCAGCAGTTTTGGGGACAGGGCGAATTCACCCCTCCACTTT. This gives the protein CASSFGDRANSPLHF.

For the CDR3, the DNA is TGTGCCAGCAGCTCTATTTACAGGACATTGAACACTGAAGCTTTCTTT. Its protein product is CASSSIYRTLNTEAFF. The chain employs TRBV11-1 and TRBJ1-1; perhaps TRBD1 as D (5 bases). The CDR3 runs 16 residues. The germline V gene encodes CDR1 SGHAT and CDR2 FQDESV (reference sequence). V lost 4 bases and J lost 0, with 15 bases in between.

This chain joins TRBV6-5 and TRBJ2-7; 13 bases align to TRBD2. The CDR3 has 17 amino acids. CDR1 and CDR2 from the germline V gene are MNHEY and SVGAGI. The ends lost 0 bases at V and 3 bases at J; junction bases unmatched: 5. The CDR3 loop is CASSYSTGLAGFYEQYF. The CDR3, as DNA: TGTGCCAGCAGTTACTCGACGGGACTAGCGGGATTCTACGAGCAGTACTTC.

A few counts support this clonotype. This chain links TRBV20-1 with TRBJ2-2; 10 bases match TRBD1. With 1 base clipped from V and 7 bases from J, the junction kept 3 bases outside the gene matches. The CDR3 is 14 amino acids. Germline CDR1 and CDR2: DFQATT and SNEGSKA (reference sequence). In nucleotides, the CDR3 is TGCAGTGCTAGAGGGGACAGGGGATTCGGGGAGCTGTTTTTT. It yields the protein CSARGDRGFGELFF.

J is TRBJ1-1 and V is TRBV12-3 or TRBV12-4; D remains unclear. The V end was cut by 6 bases, the J end by 5 bases, with 10 bases between. The CDR3 runs to 12 residues. The CDR3 DNA reads as TGTGCCAGCAGGATCTCAAGTACTGAAGCTTTCTTT. As protein: CASRISSTEAFF.

Comment on this clonotype: A far larger clone is only one base removed, so a read error is likely. The V call is TRBV6-2 or TRBV6-3, the J call TRBJ2-1; TRBD1 might be the D (6 bases). Germline-derived CDR1 and CDR2 are MNHEY and SVGEGT. The CDR3 is 12 amino acids. Here the CDR3 DNA reads TGTTCCAGCAGTTTAGGGGGAAATGAGCAGTTCTTC. This encodes CSSSLGGNEQFF.

V usage is TRBV24-1 and J usage is TRBJ2-1, with 7 bases fitting TRBD1. Germline CDR1 and CDR2: KGHDR and SFDVKD. V was pared by 5 bases and J by 5 bases, with 5 bases of the junction left unmatched. This CDR3 has 14 residues. CDR3 DNA sequence: TGTGCCACCAGTGGTAGGGGGCGAGACAATGAGCAGTTCTTC. It translates to CATSGRGRDNEQFF.

The chain employs TRBV7-9 and TRBJ1-4, with D unclear. Germline V gene sequence: CDR1 SEHNR, CDR2 FQNEAQ (reference sequence). The CDR3 covers 13 residues. The germline V and J ends were trimmed by 5 bases and 6 bases, with 10 bases remaining between them. The CDR3 sequence: CASSPPMDEKLFF. In DNA form, the CDR3 reads TGTGCCAGCAGCCCCCCTATGGATGAAAAACTGTTTTTT.

The chain carries TRBV20-1 and TRBJ2-1; D call uncertain. Germline V lookup: CDR1 DFQATT, CDR2 SNEGSKA (reference sequence). This CDR3 contains 12 residues. V lost 3 bases to trimming and J lost 6 bases, with 9 bases between them. The chain's CDR3 is CSASKASNEQFF. CDR3 in DNA: TGCAGTGCTAGTAAGGCTAGCAATGAGCAGTTCTTC.

This clonotype was recorded a few times. The chain employs TRBV12-5 and TRBJ1-4, with TRBD1 matching over 7 bases. The trim removed 7 bases at V and 5 bases at J, leaving 19 bases unmatched. Germline V gene lookup returns CDR1 LGHNT and CDR2 FRNRAP. This CDR3 is 18 amino acids long. As DNA, the CDR3 is TGTGCTAGTGCCTCGCGGAGGGACAGTGAAAGCTTCAATGAAAAACTGTTTTTT. This codes for CASASRRDSESFNEKLFF. Filled out from reference TRBV12-5 and TRBJ1-4, the complete variable domain reads DARVTQTPRHKVTEMGQEVTMRCQPILGHNTVFWYRQTMMQGLELLAYFRNRAPLDDSGMPKDRFSAEMPDATLATLKIQPSEPRDSAVYFCASASRRDSESFNEKLFFGSGTQLSVL.

This clonotype appeared a single time. CDR3 amino acids: CASSFPGLAGLEVETQYF. The CDR3 DNA is TGTGCCAGCAGCTTTCCGGGACTAGCGGGCCTCGAGGTAGAGACCCAGTACTTC. The V call is TRBV7-4, the J call TRBJ2-5, with 12 bases identical to TRBD2. The V segment lost 3 bases and the J segment 4 bases; nucleotides outside the gene matches: 12. This CDR3 is 18 amino acids long. CDR1 and CDR2 from the germline V gene are SGHVT and SQSDAQ.

This chain uses TRBV5-1 with TRBJ2-6, with D hard to call. V was shortened by 4 bases and J by 0 bases, with 17 bases between the two germline ends. Germline V lookup: CDR1 SGHRS, CDR2 YFSETQ. This CDR3 comprises 18 residues. The CDR3 is CASSPLTGTDSGANVLTF. The CDR3 nucleotides read TGCGCCAGCAGCCCACTGACCGGCACCGACTCTGGGGCCAACGTCCTGACTTTC.

This clonotype was found a few times. The V gene is TRBV6-2 or TRBV6-3, the J gene TRBJ1-5; 7 positions agree with TRBD1. J was trimmed by 0 bases and V by 7 bases; bases with no gene match: 9. CDR3 length: 16 residues. Germline V gives CDR1 MNHEY, CDR2 SVGEGT. The DNA of the CDR3 is TGTGCCAGCAACCGCTATCGGACAGGTAGCAATCAGCCCCAGCATTTT. Translation: CASNRYRTGSNQPQHF.

This clonotype was detected a few times. The chain employs TRBV28 and TRBJ1-6; D perhaps matches TRBD1 (5 bases). In germline, CDR1 is MDHEN, CDR2 SYDVKM. This CDR3 is 17 amino acids long. V was cut by 3 bases and J by 7 bases, with 19 bases left in between. The CDR3 is CASSLSRQGASNSPLHF. The CDR3 bases are TGTGCCAGCAGTTTGTCGCGGCAGGGAGCATCGAATTCACCCCTCCACTTT. The variable domain in full, with the rest retrieved from reference TRBV28 and TRBJ1-6, is DVKVTQSSRYLVKRTGEKVFLECVQDMDHENMFWYRQDPGLGLRLIYFSYDVKMKEKGDIPEGYSVSREKKERFSLILESASTNQTSMYLCASSLSRQGASNSPLHFGNGTRLTVT.

This chain uses TRBV7-3 with TRBJ1-2; D perhaps matches TRBD1 (5 bases). There are 16 residues in the CDR3. CDR1 and CDR2 (germline): SGHTA, FQGTGA. V was clipped by 5 bases and J by 3 bases, with 19 bases between them. CDR3 nucleotide sequence: TGTGCCAGCAGCCCGAATCCAGGGTTAGGAGACTATGGCTACACCTTC. Protein: CASSPNPGLGDYGYTF.

This rearrangement joins TRBV6-2 or TRBV6-3 to TRBJ1-6; D is possibly TRBD1 (6 bases). Germline assignment: CDR1 MNHEY and CDR2 SVGEGT. The CDR3 sequence is 16 residues long. Trimming left V 6 bases short and J 8 bases short, with 20 bases between. Written as DNA, the CDR3 is TGTGCCAGCAGGCGATGGACAGCCCCGCGACATTCACCCCTCCACTTT. This gives the protein CASRRWTAPRHSPLHF.

This clonotype has only a few counts. V gene TRBV28 combines with J gene TRBJ1-5; the D is unclear. Between the trimmed V and J ends, which lost 2 bases and 2 bases, there was a span of 7 bases. Germline values: CDR1 MDHEN, CDR2 SYDVKM. This CDR3 comprises 14 residues. The CDR3 protein is CASSLLSRNQPQHF. CDR3 nucleotides: TGTGCCAGCAGTTTACTAAGTCGCAATCAGCCCCAGCATTTT.

The count of this clonotype is one. The chain uses TRBV10-3 and TRBJ2-7; D is unresolved. Germline values: CDR1 ENHRY, CDR2 SYGVKD. Deletions cut 2 bases from V and 13 bases from J, with 15 bases between. This CDR3 is 12 amino acids long. The CDR3 is CAISEGSYDHYF. CDR3 DNA sequence: TGTGCCATCAGTGAGGGCTCCTACGATCATTACTTC.

This clonotype was detected a few times. The chain links TRBV7-8 to TRBJ1-1; D is unresolved. Trimming took off 3 bases at V and 9 bases at J, with 14 bases between the two ends. This CDR3 spans 13 amino acids. Germline values: CDR1 SGHVS, CDR2 FQNEAQ. The CDR3 protein is CASSFIRGTKAFF. CDR3 in DNA: TGTGCCAGCAGCTTTATCCGGGGTACCAAAGCTTTCTTT.